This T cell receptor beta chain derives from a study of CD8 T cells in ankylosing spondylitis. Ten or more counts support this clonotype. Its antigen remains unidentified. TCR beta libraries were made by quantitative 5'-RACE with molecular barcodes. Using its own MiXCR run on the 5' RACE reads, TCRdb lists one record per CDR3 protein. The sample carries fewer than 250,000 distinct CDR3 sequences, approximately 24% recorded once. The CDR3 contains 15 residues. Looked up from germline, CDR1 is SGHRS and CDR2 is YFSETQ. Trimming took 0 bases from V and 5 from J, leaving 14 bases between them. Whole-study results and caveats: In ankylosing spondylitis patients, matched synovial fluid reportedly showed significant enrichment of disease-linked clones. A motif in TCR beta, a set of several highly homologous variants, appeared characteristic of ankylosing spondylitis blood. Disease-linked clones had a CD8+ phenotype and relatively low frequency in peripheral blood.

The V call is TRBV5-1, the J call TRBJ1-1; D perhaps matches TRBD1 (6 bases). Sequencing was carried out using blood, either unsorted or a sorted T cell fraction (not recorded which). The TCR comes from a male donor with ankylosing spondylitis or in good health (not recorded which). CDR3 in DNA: TGCGCCAGCAGCTTGGCCGGAGTTAGGGGGACTGAAGCTTTCTTT. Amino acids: CASSLAGVRGTEAFF. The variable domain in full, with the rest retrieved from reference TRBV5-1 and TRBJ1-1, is KAGVTQTPRYLIKTRGQQVTLSCSPISGHRSVSWYQQTPGQGLQFLFEYFSETQRNKGNFPGRFSGRQFSNSRSEMNVSTLELGDSALYLCASSLAGVRGTEAFFGQGTRLTVV.